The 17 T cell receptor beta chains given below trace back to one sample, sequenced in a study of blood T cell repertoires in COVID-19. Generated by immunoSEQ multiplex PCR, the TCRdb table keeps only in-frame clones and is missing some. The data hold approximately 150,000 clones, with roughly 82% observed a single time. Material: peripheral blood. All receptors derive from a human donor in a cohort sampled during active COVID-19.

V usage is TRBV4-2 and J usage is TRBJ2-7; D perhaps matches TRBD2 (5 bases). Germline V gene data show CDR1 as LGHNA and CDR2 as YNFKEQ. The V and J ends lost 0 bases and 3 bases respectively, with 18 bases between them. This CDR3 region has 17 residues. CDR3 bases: TGTGCCAGCAGCCAAGATCCTTCCTCGGGGTTCCTCTACGAGCAGTACTTC. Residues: CASSQDPSSGFLYEQYF.

The CDR3 DNA is TGTGCCAGCAGCGTTACAGTACCGAAGGGGTCCCCGGAGACCCAGTACTTC. Its translation is CASSVTVPKGSPETQYF. The V call is TRBV11-3, the J call TRBJ2-5, with D tentatively TRBD1 (5 bases). In germline, CDR1 is SGHNT, CDR2 YENEEA. The CDR3 runs to 17 residues. V lost 5 bases, J lost 5 bases, and 24 bases lay in between.

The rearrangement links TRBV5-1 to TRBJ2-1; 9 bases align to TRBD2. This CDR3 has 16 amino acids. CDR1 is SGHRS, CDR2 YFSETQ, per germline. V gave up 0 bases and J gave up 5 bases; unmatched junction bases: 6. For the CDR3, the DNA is TGCGCCAGCAGCTTGGTTTTAGCGGGGGAAAACAATGAGCAGTTCTTC. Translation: CASSLVLAGENNEQFF.

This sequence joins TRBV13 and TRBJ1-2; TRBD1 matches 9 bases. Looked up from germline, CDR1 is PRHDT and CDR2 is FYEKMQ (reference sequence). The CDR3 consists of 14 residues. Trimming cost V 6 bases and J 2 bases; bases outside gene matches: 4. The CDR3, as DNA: TGTGCCAGCAGACCGGGGACAGGGAACTATGGCTACACCTTC. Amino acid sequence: CASRPGTGNYGYTF.

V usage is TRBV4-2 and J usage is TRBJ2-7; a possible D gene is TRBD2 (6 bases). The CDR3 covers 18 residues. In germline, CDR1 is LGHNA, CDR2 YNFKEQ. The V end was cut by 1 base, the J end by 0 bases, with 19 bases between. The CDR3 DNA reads TGTGCCAGCAGCCAAGTCGGGTTTCGCGGGGCGAGCTCCTACGAGCAGTACTTC. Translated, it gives CASSQVGFRGASSYEQYF.

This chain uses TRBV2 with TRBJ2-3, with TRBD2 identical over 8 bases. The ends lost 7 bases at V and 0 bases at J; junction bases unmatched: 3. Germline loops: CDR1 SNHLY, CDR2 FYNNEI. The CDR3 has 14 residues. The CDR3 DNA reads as TGTGCCAGCAAGACTAGCGTCAGCACAGATACGCAGTATTTT. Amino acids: CASKTSVSTDTQYF.

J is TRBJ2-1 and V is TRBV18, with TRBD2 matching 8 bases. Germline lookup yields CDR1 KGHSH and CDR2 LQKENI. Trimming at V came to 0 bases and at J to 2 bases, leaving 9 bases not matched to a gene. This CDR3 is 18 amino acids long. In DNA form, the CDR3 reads TGTGCCAGCTCACCACCGAGCGGCGGGGGGACTACCTACAATGAGCAGTTCTTC. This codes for CASSPPSGGGTTYNEQFF. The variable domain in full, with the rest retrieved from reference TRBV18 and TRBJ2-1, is NAGVMQNPRHLVRRRGQEARLRCSPMKGHSHVYWYRQLPEEGLKFMVYLQKENIIDESGMPKERFSAEFPKEGPSILRIQQVVRGDSAAYFCASSPPSGGGTTYNEQFFGPGTRLTVL.

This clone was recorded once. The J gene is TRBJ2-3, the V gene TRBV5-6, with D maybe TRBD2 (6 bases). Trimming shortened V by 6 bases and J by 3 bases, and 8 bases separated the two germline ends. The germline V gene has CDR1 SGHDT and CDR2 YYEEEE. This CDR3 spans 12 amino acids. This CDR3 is CASKEGTDTQYF. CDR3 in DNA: TGTGCCAGCAAGGAGGGGACAGATACGCAGTATTTT. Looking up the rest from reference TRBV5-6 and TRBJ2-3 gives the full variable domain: DAGVTQSPTHLIKTRGQQVTLRCSPKSGHDTVSWYQQALGQGPQFIFQYYEEEERQRGNFPDRFSGHQFPNYSSELNVNALLLGDSALYLCASKEGTDTQYFGPGTRLTVL.

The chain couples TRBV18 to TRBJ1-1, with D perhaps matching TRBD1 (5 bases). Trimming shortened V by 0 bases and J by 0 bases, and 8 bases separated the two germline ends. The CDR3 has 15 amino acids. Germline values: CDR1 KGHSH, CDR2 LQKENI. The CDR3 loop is CASSPPGGMNTEAFF. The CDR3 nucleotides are TGTGCCAGCTCACCACCGGGGGGGATGAACACTGAAGCTTTCTTT. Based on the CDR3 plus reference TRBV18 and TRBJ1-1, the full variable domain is NAGVMQNPRHLVRRRGQEARLRCSPMKGHSHVYWYRQLPEEGLKFMVYLQKENIIDESGMPKERFSAEFPKEGPSILRIQQVVRGDSAAYFCASSPPGGMNTEAFFGQGTRLTVV.

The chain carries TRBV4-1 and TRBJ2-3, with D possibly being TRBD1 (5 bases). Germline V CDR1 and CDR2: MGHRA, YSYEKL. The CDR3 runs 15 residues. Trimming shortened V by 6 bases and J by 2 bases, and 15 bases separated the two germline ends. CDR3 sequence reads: CASSSTDKNTDTQYF. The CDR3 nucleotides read TGCGCCAGCAGTTCAACGGACAAAAACACAGATACGCAGTATTTT.

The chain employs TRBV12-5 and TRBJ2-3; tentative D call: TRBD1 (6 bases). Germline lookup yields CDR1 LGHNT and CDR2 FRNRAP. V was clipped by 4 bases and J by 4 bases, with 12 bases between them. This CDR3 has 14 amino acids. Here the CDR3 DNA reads TGTGCTAGTGGTTCCTACAGGGCTTCAGATACGCAGTATTTT. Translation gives CASGSYRASDTQYF.

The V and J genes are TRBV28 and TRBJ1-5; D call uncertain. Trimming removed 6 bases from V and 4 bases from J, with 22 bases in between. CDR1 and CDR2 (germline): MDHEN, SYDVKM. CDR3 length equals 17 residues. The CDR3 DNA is TGTGCCAGCAGAGACCCGGGAGGGTTGTTAGGGAATCAGCCCCAGCATTTT. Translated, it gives CASRDPGGLLGNQPQHF.

CDR3 in DNA: TGTGCCAGCAGTCTTCCCTCTCCCGGGGAGCTGTTTTTT. Translation: CASSLPSPGELFF. The chain is built from TRBV2 and TRBJ2-2; D is unclear. The CDR3 loop spans 13 amino acids. Looked up from germline, CDR1 is SNHLY and CDR2 is FYNNEI. Deletions cut 5 bases from V and 6 bases from J, with 10 bases between.

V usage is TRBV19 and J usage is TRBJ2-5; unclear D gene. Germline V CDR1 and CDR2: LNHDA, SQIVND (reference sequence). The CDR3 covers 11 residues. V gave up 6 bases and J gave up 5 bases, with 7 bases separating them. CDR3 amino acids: CASRTGETQYF. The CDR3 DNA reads TGTGCCAGTAGGACGGGTGAGACCCAGTACTTC. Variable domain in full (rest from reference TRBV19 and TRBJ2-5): DGGITQSPKYLFRKEGQNVTLSCEQNLNHDAMYWYRQDPGQGLRLIYYSQIVNDFQKGDIAEGYSVSREKKESFPLTVTSAQKNPTAFYLCASRTGETQYFGPGTRLLVL.

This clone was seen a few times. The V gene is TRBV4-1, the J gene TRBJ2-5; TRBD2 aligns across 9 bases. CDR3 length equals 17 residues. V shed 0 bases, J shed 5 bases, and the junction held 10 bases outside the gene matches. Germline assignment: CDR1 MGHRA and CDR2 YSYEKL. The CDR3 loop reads CASSQDGGGGAAETQYF. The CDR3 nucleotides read TGCGCCAGCAGCCAAGATGGGGGCGGGGGGGCCGCGGAGACCCAGTACTTC.

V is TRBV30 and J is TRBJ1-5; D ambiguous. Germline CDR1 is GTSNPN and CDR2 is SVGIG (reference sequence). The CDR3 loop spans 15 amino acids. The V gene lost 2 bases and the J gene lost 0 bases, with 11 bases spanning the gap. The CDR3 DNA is TGTGCCTGGAGTCGCGGGGTTGATAGCAATCAGCCCCAGCATTTT. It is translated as CAWSRGVDSNQPQHF.

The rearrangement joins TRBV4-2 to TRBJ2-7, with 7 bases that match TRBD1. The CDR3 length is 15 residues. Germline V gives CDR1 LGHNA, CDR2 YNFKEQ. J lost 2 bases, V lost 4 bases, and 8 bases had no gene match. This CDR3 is CASSLYDRAAYEQYF. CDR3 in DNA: TGTGCCAGCAGCCTCTATGACAGGGCGGCCTACGAGCAGTACTTC.